The 10 T cell receptor beta chains in this list originate from one sample, sequenced in a study of blood T cell repertoires in COVID-19. This table comes from immunoSEQ multiplex PCR, and its TCRdb copy is limited to in-frame clones, with some not included. The table records a few hundred thousand clones, around 89% of them present only once. The sample was PBMCs or T cells enriched from blood (not recorded which). These receptors came from a middle-aged woman who had recovered from COVID-19.

This clone was observed a single time. The chain is built from TRBV4-3 and TRBJ2-2; D possibly corresponds to TRBD1 (6 bases). The germline V gene encodes CDR1 LGHNA and CDR2 YSLEER. V was cut by 0 bases and J by 0 bases, with 17 bases left in between. CDR3 length equals 19 residues. In DNA form, the CDR3 reads TGCGCCAGCAGCCAAGATTATCAGGGGCAGCTAGCGAACACCGGGGAGCTGTTTTTT. It translates to CASSQDYQGQLANTGELFF.

The chain employs TRBV7-2 and TRBJ1-5; D is uncertain. CDR3 length: 14 residues. V was trimmed by 4 bases and J by 3 bases, leaving 10 bases between them. Germline-derived CDR1 and CDR2 are SGHTA and FQGNSA. CDR3 bases: TGTGCCAGCAGCTCCTCAGGTTCCAATCAGCCCCAGCATTTT. This encodes CASSSSGSNQPQHF. The full variable domain, completed using reference TRBV7-2 and TRBJ1-5, is GAGVSQSPSNKVTEKGKDVELRCDPISGHTALYWYRQSLGQGLEFLIYFQGNSAPDKSGLPSDRFSAERTGGSVSTLTIQRTQQEDSAVYLCASSSSGSNQPQHFGDGTRLSIL.

The J gene is TRBJ1-3, the V gene TRBV19; 11 positions agree with TRBD1. This CDR3 has 15 amino acids. The junction had 9 bases not matched to a gene; V was cut back by 5 bases and J by 9 bases. Germline CDR1 and CDR2: LNHDA and SQIVND (reference sequence). The CDR3: CASSQDRGRVGTIYF. CDR3 nucleotides: TGTGCCAGTAGTCAGGACAGGGGGCGAGTAGGCACCATATATTTT. The full variable domain, completed using reference TRBV19 and TRBJ1-3, is DGGITQSPKYLFRKEGQNVTLSCEQNLNHDAMYWYRQDPGQGLRLIYYSQIVNDFQKGDIAEGYSVSREKKESFPLTVTSAQKNPTAFYLCASSQDRGRVGTIYFGEGSWLTVV.

The gene calls are TRBV5-5 and TRBJ2-5; D unresolved. The germline V gene has CDR1 SGHKS and CDR2 YYEKEE (reference sequence). The length of the CDR3 is 10 residues. Trimming took 5 bases from V and 9 from J, leaving 8 bases between them. The CDR3 DNA is TGTGCCAGCAGTTCGGAGTCCCAGTACTTC. Its translation: CASSSESQYF. The complete variable domain, with remaining parts taken from reference TRBV5-5 and TRBJ2-5, reads DAGVTQSPTHLIKTRGQQVTLRCSPISGHKSVSWYQQVLGQGPQFIFQYYEKEERGRGNFPDRFSARQFPNYSSELNVNALLLGDSALYLCASSSESQYFGPGTRLLVL.

This clone has only a few counts. V is TRBV5-5 and J is TRBJ1-4, with D unclear. Trimming removed 7 bases from V and 5 bases from J, with 12 bases in between. This CDR3 comprises 13 residues. CDR1 is SGHKS and CDR2 is YYEKEE in the germline V gene (reference sequence). The CDR3 bases are TGTGCCAGCGGCGGGCAGAGCAATGAAAAACTGTTTTTT. It encodes CASGGQSNEKLFF.

This chain links TRBV7-2 with TRBJ2-6; D might be TRBD1 (6 bases). With 1 base removed from V and 2 bases from J, the gap between germline ends came to 9 bases. This CDR3 spans 16 amino acids. The germline gives CDR1 SGHTA, CDR2 FQGNSA. The CDR3, as DNA: TGTGCCAGCAGCTTAGAATGGGGGCCTGGGGCCAACGTCCTGACTTTC. The encoded protein is CASSLEWGPGANVLTF.

This sequence joins TRBV7-9 and TRBJ1-6; D ambiguous. The V end lost 7 bases, the J end lost 10 bases, and 11 bases lay between the germline ends. The CDR3 runs to 12 residues. Germline CDR1 and CDR2: SEHNR and FQNEAQ (reference sequence). CDR3 sequence: CASTSSGSPLHF. The CDR3 nucleotides read TGTGCCAGCACGTCCTCGGGGTCACCCCTCCACTTT.

J is TRBJ2-6 and V is TRBV2; tentatively, D is TRBD1 (7 bases). V lost 2 bases, J lost 1 base, and 12 bases lay in between. This CDR3 spans 17 amino acids. Germline loops: CDR1 SNHLY, CDR2 FYNNEI. CDR3 region: CASSETGEASGANVLTF. The CDR3 DNA reads as TGTGCCAGCAGTGAAACAGGGGAGGCGTCTGGGGCCAACGTCCTGACTTTC.

The chain employs TRBV24-1 and TRBJ2-5, with 9 bases aligning to TRBD2. The V segment lost 5 bases and the J segment 2 bases; nucleotides outside the gene matches: 8. The CDR3 loop spans 16 amino acids. Per the germline V gene, CDR1 is KGHDR and CDR2 is SFDVKD. The CDR3 sequence: CATSATSGQIQETQYF. The CDR3 DNA reads TGTGCCACCAGTGCCACTAGCGGGCAGATACAAGAGACCCAGTACTTC.

The chain employs TRBV30 and TRBJ2-1, with TRBD2 identical over 10 bases. The CDR3 is 14 amino acids. Trimming at V came to 4 bases and at J to 4 bases, leaving 4 bases not matched to a gene. CDR1 is GTSNPN, CDR2 SVGIG, per germline (reference sequence). Written as DNA, the CDR3 is TGTGCCTGGAACCTAGCGGGGGTATACAATGAGCAGTTCTTC. As protein: CAWNLAGVYNEQFF.